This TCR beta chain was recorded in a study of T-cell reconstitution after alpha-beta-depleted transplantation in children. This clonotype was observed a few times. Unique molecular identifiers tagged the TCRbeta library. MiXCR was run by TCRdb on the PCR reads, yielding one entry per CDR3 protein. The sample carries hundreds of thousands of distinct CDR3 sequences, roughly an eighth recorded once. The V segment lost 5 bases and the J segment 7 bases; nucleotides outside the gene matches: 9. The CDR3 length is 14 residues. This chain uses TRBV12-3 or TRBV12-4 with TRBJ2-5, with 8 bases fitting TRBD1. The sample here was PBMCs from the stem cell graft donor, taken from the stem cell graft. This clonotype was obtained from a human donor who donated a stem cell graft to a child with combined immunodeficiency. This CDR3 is CASSVWAGGSTQYF. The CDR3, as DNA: TGTGCCAGCAGTGTATGGGCAGGGGGCTCGACCCAGTACTTC.